This T cell receptor beta chain comes out of a study of T-cell memory formation after mild COVID-19. Notes on the study in general: Detection of some responders pre-infection suggested pre-existing cross-reactive memory T cells participated.

This clonotype appeared many times. The antigen is undetermined. Trimming left V 0 bases short and J 9 bases short, with 16 bases between. CDR3 length: 16 amino acids. CDR1 is SGHRS and CDR2 is YFSETQ in the germline V gene. Using its own MiXCR run on the 5' RACE reads, TCRdb lists one record per CDR3 protein. The sample yields around 190,000 distinct CDR3 sequences, less than 20% seen once. This chain joins TRBV5-1 and TRBJ1-6, with D perhaps matching TRBD1 (6 bases). The specimen sequenced was PBMCs or a T cell subset sorted from them (not recorded which). The sequence derives from a young man who had mild COVID-19 (a few samples of this study predate the infection). Cell type and time point are not known. CDR3 coding DNA: TGCGCCAGCAGCTTGGATAATACAGGGTGGAGTTCACCCCTCCACTTT. Protein product: CASSLDNTGWSSPLHF.